The 32 T cell receptor beta chains listed next were all sequenced from one sample in a study of cytomegalovirus exposure and HLA in healthy donors. The PCR was carried out with 60 Vbeta primers and 13 Jbeta primers. Some clones are missing from TCRdb's copy, which holds only in-frame ones; the method was immunoSEQ multiplex PCR. The sample has 150,000 to 200,000 clones; 70% to 90% are singletons. What was sequenced was PBMCs. Receptors originate from a woman aged 18-35 years in good health and CMV-seronegative.

This chain connects TRBV7-6 to TRBJ2-7; weak D call: TRBD1 (5 bases). Germline CDR1 and CDR2: SGHVS and FNYEAQ. V dropped 1 base and J dropped 0 bases, with 10 bases sitting between them. The CDR3 is made up of 15 amino acids. The CDR3 DNA sequence: TGTGCCAGCAGCTTAGAGGGGCGGCCCTCCTACGAGCAGTACTTC. Its protein is CASSLEGRPSYEQYF.

The chain joins TRBV5-4 to TRBJ1-3; a possible D gene is TRBD1 (6 bases). Germline values: CDR1 SGHNT, CDR2 YYREEE (reference sequence). The CDR3 is 17 residues long. Deletions cut 0 bases from V and 9 bases from J, with 22 bases between. In DNA, the CDR3 is TGTGCCAGCAGCTTGGACCACCCCGGGACACCCGATTCCACCATATATTTT. This encodes CASSLDHPGTPDSTIYF.

J is TRBJ2-2 and V is TRBV18; TRBD2 aligns across 7 bases. V trimming: 0 bases; J trimming: 5 bases; junction bases outside the gene matches: 6. CDR1 is KGHSH, CDR2 LQKENI, per germline. This CDR3 is built from 16 residues. The CDR3, as DNA: TGTGCCAGCTCACCACCGGGAAGCGGGGAAACCGGGGAGCTGTTTTTT. Amino acids: CASSPPGSGETGELFF.

The chain combines TRBV6-6 with TRBJ2-7; D possibly corresponds to TRBD2 (6 bases). This CDR3 spans 13 amino acids. V was pared by 8 bases and J by 5 bases, with 16 bases between. CDR1 MNHNY and CDR2 SVGAGI come from the germline V gene (reference sequence). CDR3 amino acids: CASGSGGSDEQYF. Here the CDR3 DNA reads TGTGCCAGCGGATCCGGGGGTTCGGACGAGCAGTACTTC.

The chain joins TRBV9 to TRBJ1-1; D is uncertain. Germline CDR1 SGDLS, CDR2 YYNGEE. V lost 3 bases to trimming and J lost 11 bases, with 20 bases between them. This CDR3 region has 14 residues. CDR3 DNA: TGTGCCAGCAGCGCCACAACAGTTTCCGAAGAGGCTTTCTTT. Translated: CASSATTVSEEAFF.

The J gene is TRBJ1-2, the V gene TRBV5-4; 8 bases are shared with TRBD1. CDR3 length equals 15 residues. With V trimmed by 3 bases and J by 4 bases, 8 bases remained unmatched. Germline CDR1 SGHNT, CDR2 YYREEE (reference sequence). DNA for the CDR3: TGTGCCAGCAGCTCGGGACAGGCCAACTTCTATGGCTACACCTTC. As protein: CASSSGQANFYGYTF.

The chain joins TRBV30 to TRBJ2-2, with 7 bases fitting TRBD1. The V gene end was trimmed by 4 bases and the J gene end by 4 bases; junction bases not matched to a gene: 6. Germline V CDR1 and CDR2: GTSNPN, SVGIG (reference sequence). The CDR3 extends over 14 amino acids. CDR3 bases: TGTGCCTGGACCCGACAGGGAACCACCGGGGAGCTGTTTTTT. Its protein product is CAWTRQGTTGELFF. The full variable domain, with the rest looked up from reference TRBV30 and TRBJ2-2, is SQTIHQWPATLVQPVGSPLSLECTVEGTSNPNLYWYRQAAGRGLQLLFYSVGIGQISSEVPQNLSASRPQDRQFILSSKKLLLSDSGFYLCAWTRQGTTGELFFGEGSRLTVL.

V and J are TRBV9 and TRBJ2-3; D is unclear. The V gene lost 2 bases and the J gene lost 2 bases, with 12 bases spanning the gap. The germline CDR1 and CDR2 sequences are SGDLS and YYNGEE. This CDR3 is built from 15 residues. The CDR3 here is CASSVSRLNTDTQYF. The CDR3 DNA reads as TGTGCCAGCAGCGTTAGTCGGTTAAACACAGATACGCAGTATTTT.

This clone was picked up a small number of times. This rearrangement joins TRBV6-1 to TRBJ2-7; 7 positions match TRBD1. CDR1 and CDR2 (germline): MNHNS, SASEGT. The CDR3 spans 16 residues. With V trimmed by 2 bases and J by 7 bases, 14 bases remained unmatched. The CDR3 nucleotides are TGTGCCAGCAGTGAATATGTAAAGGGGGCTACGGGGGAGCAGTACTTC. Protein product: CASSEYVKGATGEQYF.

The chain has TRBV2 and TRBJ1-6; maybe TRBD1 (6 bases). The CDR3 runs to 13 residues. The V end was cut by 7 bases, the J end by 7 bases, with 11 bases between. Germline V gene data show CDR1 as SNHLY and CDR2 as FYNNEI. The CDR3 sequence is CASTGQGNSPLHF. CDR3 sequence (DNA): TGTGCCAGCACCGGGCAGGGGAATTCACCCCTCCACTTT.

The chain has TRBV11-2 and TRBJ1-2, with D possibly matching TRBD1 (6 bases). CDR3 length equals 17 residues. Germline CDR1 reads SGHAT; CDR2 reads FQNNGV. V was shortened by 2 bases and J by 6 bases, with 22 bases between the two germline ends. CDR3 DNA: TGTGCCAGCAGCTTAACCCCGGGGGGGCGGGAAGTAAATGGCTACACCTTC. This translates into CASSLTPGGREVNGYTF. The complete variable domain, with remaining parts taken from reference TRBV11-2 and TRBJ1-2, reads EAGVAQSPRYKIIEKRQSVAFWCNPISGHATLYWYQQILGQGPKLLIQFQNNGVVDDSQLPKDRFSAERLKGVDSTLKIQPAKLEDSAVYLCASSLTPGGREVNGYTFGSGTRLTVV.

The gene calls are TRBV6-5 and TRBJ2-2; D is perhaps TRBD2 (6 bases). The CDR3 is 15 residues long. V lost 4 bases to trimming and J lost 0 bases, with 9 bases between them. The germline gives CDR1 MNHEY, CDR2 SVGAGI. The CDR3, as DNA: TGTGCCAGCAGTTCCGGGACTCCGAACACCGGGGAGCTGTTTTTT. Translating gives CASSSGTPNTGELFF.

The chain has TRBV4-2 and TRBJ1-2, with D possibly TRBD1 on 5 matching bases. CDR1 is LGHNA, CDR2 YNFKEQ, per germline. V dropped 0 bases and J dropped 6 bases, with 8 bases sitting between them. CDR3 length: 13 residues. The CDR3 reads CASSQEPRDGYTF. CDR3 coding DNA: TGTGCCAGCAGCCAAGAACCCAGGGATGGCTACACCTTC.

The rearrangement uses TRBV2 and TRBJ2-5; TRBD1 aligns across 7 bases. The DNA matches TRBJ2-7 better at its end, which makes the J call doubtful. The germline V gene has CDR1 SNHLY and CDR2 FYNNEI. The CDR3 runs 14 residues. Written as DNA, the CDR3 is TGTGCCAGCAGCGACCGGGACAGTTCCTACGAGCAGTACTTC. It codes for CASSDRDSSYEQYF.

Notes on this clone: Other DNA sequences in the sample encode the same CDR3. J is TRBJ2-5 and V is TRBV7-2; 12 nucleotides agree with TRBD2. With V trimmed by 2 bases and J by 5 bases, 6 bases remained unmatched. The CDR3 extends over 16 amino acids. Looked up from germline, CDR1 is SGHTA and CDR2 is FQGNSA. The CDR3 DNA reads TGTGCCAGCAGCTTACTAGCGGGGGGGCCAGAGGAGACCCAGTACTTC. It yields the protein CASSLLAGGPEETQYF.

The chain is built from TRBV5-4 and TRBJ1-1; 8 nucleotides line up with TRBD1. The CDR3 consists of 17 residues. V shed 0 bases and J 0 bases; nucleotides not matched to a gene: 7. Germline assignment: CDR1 SGHNT and CDR2 YYREEE (reference sequence). CDR3 sequence (DNA): TGTGCCAGCAGCTTGGGACAGGGGCCTTGGGTGAACACTGAAGCTTTCTTT. It codes for CASSLGQGPWVNTEAFF.

This clone turned up a few times. The chain is built from TRBV6-5 and TRBJ1-2; 9 bases match TRBD1. Germline V gives CDR1 MNHEY, CDR2 SVGAGI. The CDR3 is 14 residues long. Trimming at V came to 10 bases and at J to 5 bases, leaving 11 bases not matched to a gene. The CDR3 DNA reads TGTGCCACCAGAAGCCCCGGGACAGGGTATGGCTACACCTTC. Encoded protein: CATRSPGTGYGYTF.

The rearrangement links TRBV2 to TRBJ2-1; a possible D gene is TRBD2 (6 bases). The length of the CDR3 is 14 residues. V dropped 8 bases and J dropped 4 bases, with 15 bases sitting between them. The germline gives CDR1 SNHLY, CDR2 FYNNEI. CDR3 in DNA: TGTGCCAGCCGGGGTCTAGCGTTTTACAATGAGCAGTTCTTC. It translates to CASRGLAFYNEQFF.

V and J are TRBV19 and TRBJ2-7; TRBD2 is a possible D gene (5 bases). The germline gives CDR1 LNHDA, CDR2 SQIVND (reference sequence). The CDR3 runs 13 residues. The V end lost 6 bases, the J end lost 3 bases, and 12 bases lay between the germline ends. The CDR3 loop reads CASSSGLHYEQYF. CDR3 nucleotides: TGTGCCAGTAGCAGCGGACTCCACTACGAGCAGTACTTC. The whole variable domain, filled in from reference TRBV19 and TRBJ2-7, reads DGGITQSPKYLFRKEGQNVTLSCEQNLNHDAMYWYRQDPGQGLRLIYYSQIVNDFQKGDIAEGYSVSREKKESFPLTVTSAQKNPTAFYLCASSSGLHYEQYFGPGTRLTVT.

The chain couples TRBV7-2 to TRBJ2-7; weak D call: TRBD1 (5 bases). Looked up from germline, CDR1 is SGHTA and CDR2 is FQGNSA. This CDR3 is 17 amino acids long. With 1 base removed from V and 3 bases from J, the gap between germline ends came to 19 bases. The CDR3 loop reads CASSLGIRAGRRYEQYF. For the CDR3, the DNA is TGTGCCAGCAGCTTAGGCATCCGCGCAGGGCGTCGCTACGAGCAGTACTTC.

This chain uses TRBV5-4 with TRBJ2-6; maybe TRBD2 (7 bases). Trimming stripped 3 bases from V and 3 bases from J, with 25 bases between. Per germline, CDR1 SGHNT and CDR2 YYREEE (reference sequence). The CDR3 length is 20 residues. In DNA form, the CDR3 reads TGTGCCAGCAGCTCCCCGCTGGGTTGGGGGGGCCGCGGTGGGGCCAACGTCCTGACTTTC. Amino acid sequence: CASSSPLGWGGRGGANVLTF.

For the CDR3, the DNA is TGTGCCAGCAGCGGACGGGGAAAACTGTTTTTT. Translated, it gives CASSGRGKLFF. This chain connects TRBV28 to TRBJ1-4; no definite D call. Germline V gene lookup returns CDR1 MDHEN and CDR2 SYDVKM. V lost 6 bases to trimming and J lost 10 bases, with 9 bases between them. The CDR3 extends over 11 amino acids.

The chain uses TRBV7-2 and TRBJ1-1, with D maybe TRBD1 (6 bases). The germline V and J ends were trimmed by 2 bases and 4 bases, with 17 bases remaining between them. Germline CDR1 reads SGHTA; CDR2 reads FQGNSA. CDR3 size: 16 residues. DNA of the CDR3: TGTGCCAGCAGCTTAACAACAGGGCTCGGAGGCACTGAAGCTTTCTTT. It encodes CASSLTTGLGGTEAFF.

The genes are TRBV7-9 and TRBJ2-6; TRBD2 might be the D (7 bases). In germline, CDR1 is SEHNR, CDR2 FQNEAQ (reference sequence). The germline V and J ends were trimmed by 5 bases and 1 base, with 18 bases remaining between them. The CDR3 contains 18 residues. CDR3 sequence: CASSPRGTIASGANVLTF. In DNA, the CDR3 is TGTGCCAGCAGCCCTAGGGGGACTATCGCTTCTGGGGCCAACGTCCTGACTTTC.

The chain employs TRBV5-6 and TRBJ2-7; 8 bases match TRBD1. The CDR3 has 15 amino acids. Germline V gene data show CDR1 as SGHDT and CDR2 as YYEEEE. V was clipped by 0 bases and J by 4 bases; unmatched bases: 6. Written as DNA, the CDR3 is TGTGCCAGCAGCTTGGGACAGGGGACAGAATACGAGCAGTACTTC. Encoded protein: CASSLGQGTEYEQYF.

The chain links TRBV2 to TRBJ2-2, with no clear D. V was pared by 0 bases and J by 3 bases, with 8 bases between. Germline lookup yields CDR1 SNHLY and CDR2 FYNNEI. This CDR3 is 15 amino acids long. In DNA, the CDR3 is TGTGCCAGCAGTGAAGCGCCGGGTTACACCGGGGAGCTGTTTTTT. Translation gives CASSEAPGYTGELFF.

In this sample, this clone turned up once. The chain has TRBV6-6 and TRBJ1-6; TRBD1 might be the D (5 bases). V was clipped by 5 bases and J by 5 bases, with 16 bases between them. Germline V gene lookup returns CDR1 MNHNY and CDR2 SVGAGI (reference sequence). The CDR3 loop spans 16 amino acids. DNA of the CDR3: TGTGCCAGCAGTACGACAGCCGGGCCTGATAATTCACCCCTCCACTTT. Translated: CASSTTAGPDNSPLHF.

This rearrangement joins TRBV9 to TRBJ2-3; maybe TRBD2 (6 bases). V lost 2 bases, J lost 2 bases, and 9 bases lay in between. CDR3 size: 14 residues. Germline CDR1 reads SGDLS; CDR2 reads YYNGEE. CDR3 residues: CASSVAGITDTQYF. As DNA, the CDR3 is TGTGCCAGCAGCGTCGCGGGAATCACAGATACGCAGTATTTT. Filled out from reference TRBV9 and TRBJ2-3, the complete variable domain reads DSGVTQTPKHLITATGQRVTLRCSPRSGDLSVYWYQQSLDQGLQFLIQYYNGEERAKGNILERFSAQQFPDLHSELNLSSLELGDSALYFCASSVAGITDTQYFGPGTRLTVL.

This chain links TRBV4-2 with TRBJ2-1; D perhaps matches TRBD2 (6 bases). Trimming cost V 4 bases and J 6 bases, with 16 bases left between them. The CDR3 extends over 15 amino acids. Germline V gene sequence: CDR1 LGHNA, CDR2 YNFKEQ. Here the CDR3 reads CASSPGDRDFNEQFF. As DNA, the CDR3 is TGTGCCAGCAGCCCAGGCGACCGGGACTTCAATGAGCAGTTCTTC.

This clone has only a few counts. This chain links TRBV7-3 with TRBJ2-1; 7 bases align to TRBD2. Germline V CDR1 and CDR2: SGHTA, FQGTGA. The J segment lost 0 bases and the V segment lost 6 bases, leaving 5 bases of the junction unmatched. This CDR3 spans 15 amino acids. CDR3 loop: CASSLAGVSYNEQFF. The CDR3 region has the DNA TGTGCCAGCAGTTTGGCGGGAGTCTCCTACAATGAGCAGTTCTTC.

The CDR3 DNA sequence: TGTGCCAGCAAGGTTAGCGGGACCCACTACGAGCAGTACTTC. Translated, it gives CASKVSGTHYEQYF. The chain joins TRBV6-5 to TRBJ2-7, with 8 bases lining up with TRBD2. This CDR3 has 14 residues. Trimming removed 7 bases from V and 3 bases from J; junction bases left unmatched: 8. Germline V gene sequence: CDR1 MNHEY, CDR2 SVGAGI.

The rearrangement uses TRBV18 and TRBJ2-3; TRBD2 might be the D (5 bases). The CDR3 runs to 14 residues. V lost 4 bases, J lost 3 bases, and 11 bases lay in between. The germline V gene has CDR1 KGHSH and CDR2 LQKENI. The CDR3 protein is CASSQNGVTDTQYF. In DNA, the CDR3 is TGTGCCAGCTCACAGAACGGGGTAACAGATACGCAGTATTTT. The complete variable domain, with remaining parts taken from reference TRBV18 and TRBJ2-3, reads NAGVMQNPRHLVRRRGQEARLRCSPMKGHSHVYWYRQLPEEGLKFMVYLQKENIIDESGMPKERFSAEFPKEGPSILRIQQVVRGDSAAYFCASSQNGVTDTQYFGPGTRLTVL.